This T cell receptor (beta chain) was obtained from a study of blood T cell repertoires in COVID-19. Study-wide context: Samples representing acute and convalescent COVID-19 were sourced from the United States, Italy and Spain. T cells, B-cell-depleted T cells, or PBMCs supplied cDNA or gDNA.

This clone was found once. In the study's own analysis: By means of reference gene primer amplification, nucleated cell counts were estimated. Sequenced by immunoSEQ multiplex PCR; TCRdb stores in-frame clones only, minus some. That table supplies the V and J calls and clone size; D and trimming were determined from the DNA. The table records 250,000 to 300,000 clones, around 83% of them present only once. The CDR3 consists of 15 residues. V lost 0 bases and J lost 0, with 9 bases in between. The germline gives CDR1 GTSNPN, CDR2 SVGIG (reference sequence). Sequencing used peripheral blood. The clonotype comes from a man aged 18 to 30 with active or convalescent COVID-19. V usage is TRBV30 and J usage is TRBJ1-3; D not resolved. For the CDR3, the DNA is TGTGCCTGGAGTGTATCGGTACTCTCTGGAAACACCATATATTTT. Translation gives CAWSVSVLSGNTIYF. The complete variable domain, with remaining parts taken from reference TRBV30 and TRBJ1-3, reads SQTIHQWPATLVQPVGSPLSLECTVEGTSNPNLYWYRQAAGRGLQLLFYSVGIGQISSEVPQNLSASRPQDRQFILSSKKLLLSDSGFYLCAWSVSVLSGNTIYFGEGSWLTVV.